Reported below is one T cell receptor beta chain. This entry is derived from a study of blood T cell repertoires in COVID-19. Turning to the study itself: Acute and convalescent COVID-19 samples came from the United States, Italy and Spain. PBMCs, B-cell-depleted T cells, or T cells were the source of the cDNA or gDNA that made up the material.

V was clipped by 0 bases and J by 7 bases, with 7 bases between them. The CDR3 length is 13 residues. Germline CDR1 reads MNHEY; CDR2 reads SMNVEV (reference sequence). Original processing methods: It was from reference gene primer amplification that nucleated cell counts were estimated. TCRdb keeps only in-frame clones here, not all; method: immunoSEQ multiplex PCR. The V and J calls and clone size come from that table; D and trimming were worked out from the DNA. Altogether roughly 110,000 clones are present, 82% being singletons, with the ten largest covering 7% to 9%. Sequenced input: peripheral blood. The source of this sequence is a man aged 65-85 years with acute or convalescent COVID-19. V usage is TRBV27 and J usage is TRBJ2-1; no definite D call. CDR3 amino acids: CASSLSSRNEQFF. As DNA, the CDR3 is TGTGCCAGCAGTTTATCGTCGCGGAATGAGCAGTTCTTC.